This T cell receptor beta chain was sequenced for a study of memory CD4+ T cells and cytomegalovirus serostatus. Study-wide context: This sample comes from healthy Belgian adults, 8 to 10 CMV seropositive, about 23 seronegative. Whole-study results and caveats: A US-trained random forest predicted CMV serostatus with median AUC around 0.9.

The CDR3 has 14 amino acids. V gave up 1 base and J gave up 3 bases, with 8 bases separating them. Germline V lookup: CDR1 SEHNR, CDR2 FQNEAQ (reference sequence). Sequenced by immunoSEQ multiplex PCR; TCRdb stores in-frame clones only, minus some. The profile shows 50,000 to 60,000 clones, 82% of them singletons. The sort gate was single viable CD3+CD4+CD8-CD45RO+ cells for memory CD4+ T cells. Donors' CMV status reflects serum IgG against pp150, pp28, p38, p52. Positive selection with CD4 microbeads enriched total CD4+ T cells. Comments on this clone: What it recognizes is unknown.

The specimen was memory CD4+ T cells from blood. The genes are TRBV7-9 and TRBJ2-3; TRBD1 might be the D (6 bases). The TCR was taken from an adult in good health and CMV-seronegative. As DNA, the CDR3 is TGTGCCAGCAGCTTAGGGGGGACAACAGATACGCAGTATTTT. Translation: CASSLGGTTDTQYF.